Listed below are T cell receptor beta chains from one sample, sequenced in a study of T cell repertoires in cytomegalovirus infection. TCRdb processed the reads anew with MiXCR; each CDR3 protein has one entry. The sample lists more than 150,000 distinct CDR3 sequences, roughly a sixth occurring once. Sequenced material: CD8+ T cells from PBMCs. The receptors were sampled from a human donor in good health (CMV status not recorded). Some clones in this sample may be carry-over from other donors' samples. Each CDR3 is given with its conserved first and last residue. D genes are given only for firm matches. A row's size may be missing; if present it is once, few, many or a size class.

clone_size | d_call | j_call | v_call | cdr3_aa | cdr3_nt
. | TRBD1 | TRBJ1-1 | TRBV4-3 | CASSHGVGTGGQAFF | TGCGCCAGCAGCCACGGAGTGGGGACAGGGGGCCAAGCTTTCTTT
. | . | TRBJ1-2 | TRBV5-4 | CASSLVGGSGYGYTF | TGTGCCAGCAGCTTGGTCGGCGGGTCGGGATATGGCTACACCTTC
few | . | TRBJ1-2 | TRBV9 | CASSPVGTPYGYTF | TGTGCCAGCAGCCCCGTGGGGACACCCTATGGCTACACCTTC
few | TRBD2 | TRBJ2-6 | TRBV29-1 | CSGRVAGSSGANVLTF | TGCAGCGGGCGAGTAGCGGGCAGCTCTGGGGCCAACGTCCTGACTTTC
. | . | TRBJ1-2 | TRBV12-5 | CASATGQFYGYTF | TGTGCTAGTGCCACAGGGCAGTTCTATGGCTACACCTTC
few | . | TRBJ2-1 | TRBV19 | CASTIGPSSYNEQFF | TGTGCCAGTACCATAGGGCCTAGCTCCTACAATGAGCAGTTCTTC
. | TRBD2 | TRBJ2-1 | TRBV7-9 | CASSPRQGTSGSYEQFF | TGTGCCAGCAGCCCTAGGCAGGGGACTAGCGGGAGCTATGAGCAGTTCTTC
few | TRBD1 | TRBJ2-7 | TRBV2 | CASSEGTGMNEQYF | TGTGCCAGCAGTGAAGGGACAGGGATGAACGAGCAGTACTTC
few | TRBD2 | TRBJ2-7 | TRBV15 | CATNLAGASYEQYF | TGTGCCACCAACTTAGCGGGGGCCTCCTACGAGCAGTACTTC
few | . | TRBJ2-7 | TRBV27 | CASSFGLEQYF | TGTGCCAGCAGTTTCGGGCTCGAGCAGTACTTC
. | . | TRBJ1-1 | TRBV28 | CASSVTADDEAFF | TGTGCCAGCAGCGTGACAGCAGACGATGAAGCTTTCTTT
. | . | TRBJ1-4 | TRBV6-2/TRBV6-3 | CASRARTDPNEKLFF | TGTGCCAGCAGGGCTCGGACGGACCCTAATGAAAAACTGTTTTTT
once | . | TRBJ1-1 | TRBV20-1 | CSAATGKGEAFF | TGCAGTGCTGCTACAGGGAAGGGTGAAGCTTTCTTT
many | . | TRBJ2-3 | TRBV7-2 | CASSSRHPDTQYF | TGTGCCAGCAGCTCAAGACACCCAGATACGCAGTATTTT
once | TRBD1 | TRBJ2-1 | TRBV29-1 | CSVPGQGRSYNEQFF | TGCAGCGTCCCCGGACAGGGAAGGTCATACAATGAGCAGTTCTTC
. | . | TRBJ2-3 | TRBV7-2 | CASSPWGGVIDTQYF | TGTGCCAGCAGCCCCTGGGGCGGGGTAATAGATACGCAGTATTTT
few | TRBD1 | TRBJ1-1 | TRBV7-2 | CASSLVDRGRIGNTEAFF | TGTGCCAGCAGCTTAGTAGACAGGGGGCGGATAGGCAACACTGAAGCTTTCTTT
few | . | TRBJ2-6 | TRBV6-2/TRBV6-3 | CASTLPDGKGGANVLTF | TGTGCCAGCACCCTGCCTGACGGTAAAGGTGGGGCCAACGTCCTGACTTTC
. | . | TRBJ1-1 | TRBV29-1 | CSVDRNTEAFF | TGCAGCGTTGACAGGAACACTGAAGCTTTCTTT
few | . | TRBJ2-2 | TRBV6-2/TRBV6-3 | CASWYKELFF | TGTGCCAGCTGGTATAAAGAGCTGTTTTTT
few | . | TRBJ1-2 | TRBV5-1 | CASSLETGGSYTF | TGCGCCAGCAGCTTGGAGACAGGTGGAAGCTACACCTTC
. | . | TRBJ2-1 | TRBV6-8 | CASSPKQGLEQFF | TGTGCCAGCTCCCCGAAGCAGGGACTTGAGCAGTTCTTC
few | . | TRBJ2-7 | TRBV18 | CASSPPAGLTYEQYF | TGTGCCAGCTCACCACCGGCAGGTCTTACCTACGAGCAGTACTTC
many | . | TRBJ1-2 | TRBV6-2/TRBV6-3 | CASSSSPTDTVYGYTF | TGTGCCAGCAGTTCTTCACCGACAGACACAGTTTATGGCTACACCTTC
few | . | TRBJ1-3 | TRBV4-3 | CASSRAVSGNTIYF | TGCGCCAGCAGCCGGGCTGTCTCTGGAAACACCATATATTTT
. | . | TRBJ2-1 | TRBV5-4 | CASSAGDNEQFF | TGTGCCAGCAGCGCAGGGGACAATGAGCAGTTCTTC
. | TRBD2 | TRBJ2-1 | TRBV4-2 | CASSHVGTSGGNEQFF | TGTGCCAGCAGCCACGTTGGGACTAGCGGGGGCAATGAGCAGTTCTTC
few | . | TRBJ2-5 | TRBV6-2/TRBV6-3 | CASTSPGSYQETQYF | TGTGCCAGCACTTCCCCGGGCAGCTACCAAGAGACCCAGTACTTC
. | TRBD2 | TRBJ2-3 | TRBV6-2/TRBV6-3 | CASSYSKRTREDTQYF | TGTGCCAGCAGTTACTCGAAGCGGACTAGGGAAGATACGCAGTATTTT
. | TRBD2 | TRBJ2-1 | TRBV6-2/TRBV6-3 | CASSNPGLPFNEQFF | TGTGCCAGCAGTAACCCGGGACTACCCTTTAATGAGCAGTTCTTC